This T cell receptor (beta chain) was found in a study of cytomegalovirus exposure and HLA in healthy donors. Study-wide context: Prior work identified about 120 million unique TCR beta sequences in approximately 180 million T cells.

For this clone: The antigen remains undetermined.

Germline V lookup: CDR1 LGHNA, CDR2 YSLEER. CDR3 length equals 14 residues. V was trimmed by 1 base and J by 0 bases, leaving 7 bases between them. Study results and limitations: Sequencing likely caused a cluster of highly shared sequence variants. The authors later found TCR association rates varying by HLA locus, with DRB1 most and HLA-C fewest. High specificity and sensitivity for cytomegalovirus status were reported for the classifier.

Vbeta (60) and Jbeta (13) primers were used in the PCR. Libraries were prepared by immunoSEQ multiplex PCR; TCRdb keeps only in-frame clonotypes and omits some of them. The table records some 120,000 clones, roughly 71% of them present only once. This sequence joins TRBV4-3 and TRBJ2-7, with D tentatively TRBD2 (6 bases). Input material: PBMCs. This sequence originates from a woman in her forties or fifties in good health and CMV-seropositive. CDR3 nucleotide sequence: TGCGCCAGCAGCCAAGCGGGGGTCTCCTACGAGCAGTACTTC. It codes for CASSQAGVSYEQYF.